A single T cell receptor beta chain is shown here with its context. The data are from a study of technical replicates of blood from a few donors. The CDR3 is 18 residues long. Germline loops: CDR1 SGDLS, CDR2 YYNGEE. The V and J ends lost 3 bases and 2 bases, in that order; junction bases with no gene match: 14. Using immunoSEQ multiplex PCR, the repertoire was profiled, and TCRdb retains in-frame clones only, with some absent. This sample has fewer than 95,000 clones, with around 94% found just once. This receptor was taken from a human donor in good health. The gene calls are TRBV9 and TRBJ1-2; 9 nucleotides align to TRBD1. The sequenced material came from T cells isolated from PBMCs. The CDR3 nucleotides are TGTGCCAGCAGCGCCGGTGGCGGGACAGGGAAAGGAAACTATGGCTACACCTTC. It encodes CASSAGGGTGKGNYGYTF.